The 21 T cell receptor beta chains listed next were all sequenced from one sample in a study of blood T cell repertoires in COVID-19. TCRdb keeps only in-frame clones here, not all; method: immunoSEQ multiplex PCR. Of 250,000 or so clones listed, about nine tenths are singletons. The sample consisted of PBMCs or T cells enriched from blood (not recorded which). The receptors here all came from a woman between 25 and 40 years old with acute COVID-19.

The chain combines TRBV30 with TRBJ2-3; a weak D match, TRBD2 (6 bases). This CDR3 spans 13 amino acids. V lost 5 bases, J lost 2 bases, and 11 bases lay in between. CDR1 GTSNPN and CDR2 SVGIG come from the germline V gene (reference sequence). CDR3 sequence reads: CAWVSGLTDTQYF. The CDR3 bases are TGTGCCTGGGTAAGCGGGCTCACAGATACGCAGTATTTT. Variable domain in full (rest from reference TRBV30 and TRBJ2-3): SQTIHQWPATLVQPVGSPLSLECTVEGTSNPNLYWYRQAAGRGLQLLFYSVGIGQISSEVPQNLSASRPQDRQFILSSKKLLLSDSGFYLCAWVSGLTDTQYFGPGTRLTVL.

In its sample, this clone was seen once. The chain carries TRBV5-4 and TRBJ2-1; D is perhaps TRBD2 (5 bases). The germline V gene encodes CDR1 SGHNT and CDR2 YYREEE (reference sequence). This CDR3 is 16 amino acids long. Trimming took off 4 bases at V and 4 bases at J, with 18 bases between the two ends. CDR3 sequence reads: CASSLGSADIYNEQFF. DNA for the CDR3: TGTGCCAGCAGCCTAGGCTCAGCGGATATATACAATGAGCAGTTCTTC.

The rearrangement links TRBV7-2 to TRBJ2-1, with 13 bases matching TRBD2. Germline loops: CDR1 SGHTA, CDR2 FQGNSA. V was pared by 3 bases and J by 5 bases, with 4 bases of the junction left unmatched. The CDR3 totals 16 residues. In nucleotides, the CDR3 is TGTGCCAGCAGCTTGGGGGGACTAGCGGGGAACAATGAGCAGTTCTTC. It codes for CASSLGGLAGNNEQFF.

This CDR3 reads CASSVDLGQGLDTEAFF. The DNA of the CDR3 is TGTGCCAGCAGCGTCGACCTCGGACAGGGGCTAGACACTGAAGCTTTCTTT. V usage is TRBV9 and J usage is TRBJ1-1; 9 nucleotides line up with TRBD1. J lost 3 bases, V lost 2 bases, and 11 bases had no gene match. From germline, CDR1 is SGDLS and CDR2 YYNGEE. The CDR3 covers 17 residues.

A few counts support this clone. The chain is built from TRBV5-5 and TRBJ1-1; TRBD1 is a possible D gene (6 bases). CDR1 is SGHKS and CDR2 is YYEKEE in the germline V gene (reference sequence). Trimming took 2 bases from V and 1 from J, leaving 15 bases between them. CDR3 length equals 16 residues. CDR3 sequence reads: CASSFPRGARNTEAFF. For the CDR3, the DNA is TGTGCCAGCAGCTTCCCCCGGGGGGCAAGGAACACTGAAGCTTTCTTT.

The chain uses TRBV28 and TRBJ2-7, with 10 bases lining up with TRBD1. The CDR3 totals 13 residues. Unmatched junction bases numbered 4, after V lost 6 bases and J lost 5 bases. Germline loops: CDR1 MDHEN, CDR2 SYDVKM. The CDR3 coding sequence is TGTGCCAGCAGGGGGACAGGGGACCACGAGCAGTACTTC. Its translation: CASRGTGDHEQYF.

The chain couples TRBV7-9 to TRBJ2-3, with TRBD2 identical over 12 bases. V lost 0 bases and J lost 1; bases outside the gene matches: 5. From germline, CDR1 is SEHNR and CDR2 FQNEAQ (reference sequence). The CDR3 spans 18 residues. CDR3 in DNA: TGTGCCAGCAGCTTAGCTTCGACTAGCGGGAGTGGCACAGATACGCAGTATTTT. Translation gives CASSLASTSGSGTDTQYF.

The chain combines TRBV29-1 with TRBJ2-1, with D maybe TRBD2 (6 bases). This CDR3 is built from 14 residues. CDR1 is SQVTM and CDR2 is ANQGSEA in the germline V gene. Trimming took 8 bases from V and 5 from J, leaving 19 bases between them. The CDR3 DNA reads TGCAGCCCCTGGGGGGTGGCGGGTGACAATGAGCAGTTCTTC. Translation: CSPWGVAGDNEQFF.

CDR3 DNA: TGTGCCTATACCGGGAGCAGCGGTGAGCAGTTCTTC. Translating it yields CAYTGSSGEQFF. The chain combines TRBV10-3 with TRBJ2-1, with a possible D match to TRBD2 (6 bases). V lost 11 bases and J 9 bases, leaving 17 bases between the germline ends. Germline V gene sequence: CDR1 ENHRY, CDR2 SYGVKD. This CDR3 comprises 12 residues.

This rearrangement joins TRBV9 to TRBJ2-4, with 7 bases that match TRBD1. CDR1 is SGDLS and CDR2 is YYNGEE in the germline V gene. The CDR3 is 15 amino acids. V shed 0 bases, J shed 2 bases, and the junction held 2 bases outside the gene matches. CDR3 sequence reads: CASSVGDRTKNIQYF. In DNA form, the CDR3 reads TGTGCCAGCAGCGTAGGGGACAGAACCAAAAACATTCAGTACTTC. Filled out from reference TRBV9 and TRBJ2-4, the complete variable domain reads DSGVTQTPKHLITATGQRVTLRCSPRSGDLSVYWYQQSLDQGLQFLIQYYNGEERAKGNILERFSAQQFPDLHSELNLSSLELGDSALYFCASSVGDRTKNIQYFGAGTRLSVL.

The rearrangement links TRBV28 to TRBJ2-1; D possibly corresponds to TRBD1 (5 bases). Trimming took off 10 bases at V and 6 bases at J, with 16 bases between the two ends. CDR1 is MDHEN and CDR2 is SYDVKM in the germline V gene. This CDR3 is 13 amino acids long. CDR3 bases: TGTGCCACTAGGGGTCCCGTAGTCAATGAGCAGTTCTTC. Protein sequence: CATRGPVVNEQFF. Looking up the rest from reference TRBV28 and TRBJ2-1 gives the full variable domain: DVKVTQSSRYLVKRTGEKVFLECVQDMDHENMFWYRQDPGLGLRLIYFSYDVKMKEKGDIPEGYSVSREKKERFSLILESASTNQTSMYLCATRGPVVNEQFFGPGTRLTVL.

This chain joins TRBV28 and TRBJ2-1; D might be TRBD2 (6 bases). The CDR3 sequence is 11 residues long. In germline, CDR1 is MDHEN, CDR2 SYDVKM. Trimming cost V 6 bases and J 7 bases, with 7 bases left between them. The CDR3 DNA reads as TGTGCCAGCAGGCGGGAAAATGAGCAGTTCTTC. It encodes CASRRENEQFF.

This chain connects TRBV19 to TRBJ1-3; TRBD1 might be the D (6 bases). CDR3 length equals 15 residues. The V gene's germline CDR1 is LNHDA and CDR2 SQIVND (reference sequence). V lost 7 bases to trimming and J lost 0 bases, with 13 bases between them. The CDR3 is CASMGAGSSGNTIYF. Here the CDR3 DNA reads TGTGCCAGTATGGGGGCCGGCAGCTCTGGAAACACCATATATTTT.

The J gene is TRBJ2-1, the V gene TRBV27, with D perhaps TRBD2 (6 bases). This CDR3 comprises 16 residues. CDR1 and CDR2 from the germline V gene are MNHEY and SMNVEV (reference sequence). The germline V and J ends were trimmed by 1 base and 2 bases, with 12 bases remaining between them. The CDR3 coding sequence is TGTGCCAGCAGTTTATACACTAGCCTCCCCTACAATGAGCAGTTCTTC. Its translation is CASSLYTSLPYNEQFF.

The chain recombines TRBV13 with TRBJ2-6, with D hard to call. Germline assignment: CDR1 PRHDT and CDR2 FYEKMQ (reference sequence). The V gene lost 0 bases and the J gene lost 3 bases, with 9 bases spanning the gap. This CDR3 is 16 amino acids long. This CDR3 is CASSLGSIDGANVLTF. As DNA, the CDR3 is TGTGCCAGCAGCTTAGGGTCTATCGATGGGGCCAACGTCCTGACTTTC.

This chain joins TRBV7-3 and TRBJ2-3, with a tentative D call TRBD1 (5 bases). Trimming stripped 1 base from V and 4 bases from J, with 12 bases between. Germline V gene data show CDR1 as SGHTA and CDR2 as FQGTGA. This CDR3 spans 15 amino acids. The CDR3 bases are TGTGCCAGCAGCTTAAAAGGGGCTACCTCAGATACGCAGTATTTT. Protein product: CASSLKGATSDTQYF.

This clone showed up just a few times. V usage is TRBV24-1 and J usage is TRBJ1-3; 8 nucleotides align to TRBD1. There are 15 residues in the CDR3. The V gene's germline CDR1 is KGHDR and CDR2 SFDVKD. V was pared by 3 bases and J by 2 bases, with 2 bases of the junction left unmatched. The CDR3 nucleotides read TGTGCCACCAGTGATCCCAGGGGGCCTGGAAACACCATATATTTT. This translates into CATSDPRGPGNTIYF.

The chain couples TRBV28 to TRBJ2-7; tentative D call: TRBD2 (6 bases). Germline assignment: CDR1 MDHEN and CDR2 SYDVKM. V gave up 11 bases and J gave up 2 bases, with 19 bases separating them. The CDR3 consists of 14 residues. Here the CDR3 reads CAGGRRTPPYEQYF. The CDR3, as DNA: TGTGCCGGAGGGCGGAGGACACCCCCCTACGAGCAGTACTTC.

This chain connects TRBV7-9 to TRBJ2-3, with 9 bases lining up with TRBD1. V gave up 5 bases and J gave up 3 bases; unmatched junction bases: 6. The CDR3 spans 15 residues. The V gene's germline CDR1 is SEHNR and CDR2 FQNEAQ (reference sequence). In nucleotides, the CDR3 is TGTGCCAGCAGCCGACAGGGGGAGGGGACAGATACGCAGTATTTT. Encoded protein: CASSRQGEGTDTQYF.

This clone was seen a few times. Here the CDR3 reads CASSLGGTANTGELFF. The CDR3 nucleotides are TGTGCCAGCAGTTTAGGTGGCACAGCAAACACCGGGGAGCTGTTTTTT. The chain carries TRBV28 and TRBJ2-2; D remains unclear. V was clipped by 2 bases and J by 2 bases, with 12 bases between them. This CDR3 region has 16 residues. CDR1 MDHEN and CDR2 SYDVKM come from the germline V gene. Complete variable domain (other parts from reference TRBV28 and TRBJ2-2): DVKVTQSSRYLVKRTGEKVFLECVQDMDHENMFWYRQDPGLGLRLIYFSYDVKMKEKGDIPEGYSVSREKKERFSLILESASTNQTSMYLCASSLGGTANTGELFFGEGSRLTVL.

This chain joins TRBV9 and TRBJ2-7; D not certain. CDR3 length: 16 amino acids. The V gene's germline CDR1 is SGDLS and CDR2 YYNGEE. V lost 0 bases, J lost 1 base, and 14 bases lay in between. CDR3 loop: CASSVEPVSRSYEQYF. The CDR3, as DNA: TGTGCCAGCAGCGTAGAGCCCGTTTCTCGGTCCTACGAGCAGTACTTC.